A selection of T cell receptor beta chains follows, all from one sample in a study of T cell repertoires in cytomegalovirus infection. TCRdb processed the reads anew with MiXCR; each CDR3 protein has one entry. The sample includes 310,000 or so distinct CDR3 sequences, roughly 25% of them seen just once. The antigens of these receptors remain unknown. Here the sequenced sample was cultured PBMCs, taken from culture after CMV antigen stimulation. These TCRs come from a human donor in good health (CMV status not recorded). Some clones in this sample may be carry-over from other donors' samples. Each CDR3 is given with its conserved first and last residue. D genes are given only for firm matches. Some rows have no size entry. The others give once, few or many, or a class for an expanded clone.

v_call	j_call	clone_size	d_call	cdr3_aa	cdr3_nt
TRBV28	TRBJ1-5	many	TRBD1	CASSFTGDRNQPQHF	TGTGCCAGCAGTTTTACAGGGGATAGGAATCAGCCCCAGCATTTT
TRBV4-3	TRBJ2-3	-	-	CASSQDGGHSKRITDTQYF	TGCGCCAGCAGCCAAGACGGGGGTCATTCTAAGCGGATCACAGATACGCAGTATTTT
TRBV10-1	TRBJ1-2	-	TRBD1	CASTGTGHGYGYTF	TGCGCCAGCACCGGGACAGGCCACGGCTATGGCTACACCTTC
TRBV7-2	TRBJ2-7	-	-	CASKLVGSTEQYF	TGTGCCAGCAAGTTGGTGGGATCGACCGAGCAGTACTTC
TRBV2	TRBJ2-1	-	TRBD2	CASSANPSGGPGEQFF	TGTGCCAGTTCCGCGAACCCTAGCGGGGGCCCAGGTGAGCAGTTCTTC
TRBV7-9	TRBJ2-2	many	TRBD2	CASSPPLAGLNTGELFF	TGTGCCAGCAGCCCCCCCTTAGCGGGACTTAACACCGGGGAGCTGTTTTTT
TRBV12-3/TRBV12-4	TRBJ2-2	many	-	CASSPGLTGELFF	TGTGCCAGCAGTCCAGGACTAACCGGGGAGCTGTTTTTT
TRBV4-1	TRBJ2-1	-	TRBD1	CASSQDQGAKVGNEQFF	TGCGCCAGCAGCCAAGATCAGGGGGCTAAAGTAGGCAATGAGCAGTTCTTC
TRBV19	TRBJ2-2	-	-	CASSIEGVAGELFF	TGTGCCAGTAGTATCGAGGGGGTCGCCGGGGAGCTGTTTTTT
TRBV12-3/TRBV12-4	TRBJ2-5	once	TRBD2	CASSPGGRGRGFLETQYF	TGTGCCAGCAGTCCGGGGGGGCGCGGGAGAGGATTTCTGGAGACCCAGTACTTC
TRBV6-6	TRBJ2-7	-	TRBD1	CASRLAPAGTGPTYEQYF	TGTGCCAGCAGATTAGCTCCTGCCGGGACAGGGCCTACCTACGAGCAGTACTTC
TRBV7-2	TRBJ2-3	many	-	CASSTGTAQITQYF	TGTGCCAGCAGCACCGGGACTGCTCAGATTACGCAGTATTTT
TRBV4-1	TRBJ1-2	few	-	CASSQDWAPGGGYTF	TGCGCCAGCAGCCAAGATTGGGCCCCCGGGGGTGGCTACACCTTC
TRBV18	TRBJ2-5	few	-	CASSPVSETQYF	TGTGCCAGCTCACCCGTGTCAGAGACCCAGTACTTC
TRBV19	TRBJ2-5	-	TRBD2	CASSIGGLAGGLKETQYF	TGTGCCAGTAGTATAGGTGGACTAGCGGGAGGACTGAAAGAGACCCAGTACTTC
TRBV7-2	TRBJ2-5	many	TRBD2	CASSYRPRAGVQETQYF	TGTGCCAGCAGCTATAGGCCCAGAGCGGGAGTTCAAGAGACCCAGTACTTC